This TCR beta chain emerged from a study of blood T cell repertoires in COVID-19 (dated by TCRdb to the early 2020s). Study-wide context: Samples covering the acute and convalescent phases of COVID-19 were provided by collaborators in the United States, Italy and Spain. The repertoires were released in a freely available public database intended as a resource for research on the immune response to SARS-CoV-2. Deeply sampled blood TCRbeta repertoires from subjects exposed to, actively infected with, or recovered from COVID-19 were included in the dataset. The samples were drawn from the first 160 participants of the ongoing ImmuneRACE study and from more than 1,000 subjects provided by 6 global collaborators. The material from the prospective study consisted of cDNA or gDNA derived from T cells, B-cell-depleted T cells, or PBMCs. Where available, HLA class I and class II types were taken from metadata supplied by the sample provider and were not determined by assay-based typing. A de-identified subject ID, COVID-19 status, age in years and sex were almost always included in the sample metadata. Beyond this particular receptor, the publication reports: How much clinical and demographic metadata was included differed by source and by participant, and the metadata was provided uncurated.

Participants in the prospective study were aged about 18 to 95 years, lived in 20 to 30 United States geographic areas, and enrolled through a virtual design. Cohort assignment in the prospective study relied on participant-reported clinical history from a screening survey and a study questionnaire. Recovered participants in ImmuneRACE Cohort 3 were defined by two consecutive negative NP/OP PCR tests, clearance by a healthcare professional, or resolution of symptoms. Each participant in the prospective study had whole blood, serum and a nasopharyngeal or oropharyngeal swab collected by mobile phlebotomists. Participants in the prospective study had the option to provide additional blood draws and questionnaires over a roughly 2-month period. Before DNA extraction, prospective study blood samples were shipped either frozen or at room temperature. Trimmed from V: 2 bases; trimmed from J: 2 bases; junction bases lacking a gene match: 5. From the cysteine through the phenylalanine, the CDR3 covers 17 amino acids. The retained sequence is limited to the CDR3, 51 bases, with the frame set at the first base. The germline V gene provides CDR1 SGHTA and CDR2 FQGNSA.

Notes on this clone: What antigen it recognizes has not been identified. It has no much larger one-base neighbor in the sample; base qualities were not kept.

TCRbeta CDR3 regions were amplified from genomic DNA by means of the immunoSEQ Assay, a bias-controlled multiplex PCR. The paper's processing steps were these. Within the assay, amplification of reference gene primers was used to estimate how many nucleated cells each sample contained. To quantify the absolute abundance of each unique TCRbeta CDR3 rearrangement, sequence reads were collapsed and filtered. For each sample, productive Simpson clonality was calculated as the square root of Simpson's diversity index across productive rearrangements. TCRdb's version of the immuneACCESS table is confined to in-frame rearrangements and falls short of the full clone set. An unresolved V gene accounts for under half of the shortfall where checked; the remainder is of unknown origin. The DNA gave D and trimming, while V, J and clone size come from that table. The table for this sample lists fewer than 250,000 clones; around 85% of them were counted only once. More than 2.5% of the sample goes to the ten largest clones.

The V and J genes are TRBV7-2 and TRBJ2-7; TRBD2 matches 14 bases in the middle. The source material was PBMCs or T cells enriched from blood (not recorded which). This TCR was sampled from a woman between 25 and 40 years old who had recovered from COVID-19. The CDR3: CASSLRGLAGAAYEQYF. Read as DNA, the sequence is TGTGCCAGCAGCTTAAGGGGACTAGCGGGAGCAGCCTACGAGCAGTACTTC.